This T cell receptor (beta chain) comes out of a study of regulatory T cells in long-lasting Graves disease. CDR1 is MDHEN and CDR2 is SYDVKM in the germline V gene. Trimming removed 5 bases at V and 10 bases at J, with 5 bases between. This CDR3 contains 9 residues. Construction of TCR beta libraries relied on iRepertoire HTBI primers and on Arm-PCR targeting CDR3 regions. TCRdb recomputed calls from the multiplex PCR reads with MiXCR, one row per CDR3 protein. Counted here are roughly 490,000 distinct CDR3 sequences, about 22% occurring once; the ten biggest clones make up about an eighth. This clonotype occurred many times. The time point is: persistent/refractory GD, antithyroid drugs over 5 years with positive TRAb. The TCR library was made from RNA that had been extracted from PBMCs in TRIzol. EDTA tubes collected nine milliliters of peripheral blood.

The source material was peripheral blood mononuclear cells (PBMCs), sampled when the disease was refractory, from a patient treated with antithyroid drugs. The genes are TRBV28 and TRBJ1-1; D remains unclear. The receptor's source is a female donor with Graves disease. In nucleotides, the CDR3 is TGTGCCAGCAGTACGGCAGCTTTCTTT. This encodes CASSTAAFF.